These T cell receptor beta chains were read from a single sample in a study of T cell responses to AZD1222 COVID-19 vaccine. Some clones are missing from TCRdb's copy, which holds only in-frame ones; the method was immunoSEQ multiplex PCR. The sample holds roughly 170,000 clones, about 90% seen once. The source was peripheral blood, collected on day 0 of AZD1222 vaccination. The receptors shown here come from an adult in good health. The CDR3 runs from the conserved cysteine through the conserved F or W. Each record gives: D gene, clone size, V gene, J gene, CDR3 protein, CDR3 DNA. A D gene is named only where the DNA matches it firmly. Size is stated for part of the rows, as once, few or many counts, or as a class when the clone is expanded.

d_call: -; clone_size: -; v_call: TRBV5-5; j_call: TRBJ2-3; cdr3_aa: CASSYRGPFADTQYF; cdr3_nt: TGTGCCAGCAGCTACCGGGGCCCGTTTGCAGATACGCAGTATTTT
d_call: TRBD2; clone_size: -; v_call: TRBV3-1/TRBV3-2; j_call: TRBJ2-5; cdr3_aa: CASRDLAGGRETQYF; cdr3_nt: TGTGCCAGCAGAGATTTAGCGGGGGGGCGAGAGACCCAGTACTTC
d_call: -; clone_size: -; v_call: TRBV11-3; j_call: TRBJ2-5; cdr3_aa: CASSLDGPRETQYF; cdr3_nt: TGTGCCAGCAGCTTAGATGGGCCTAGAGAGACCCAGTACTTC
d_call: -; clone_size: few; v_call: TRBV18; j_call: TRBJ1-1; cdr3_aa: CASSPRGSQRGDTEAFF; cdr3_nt: TGTGCCAGCTCACCAAGGGGATCCCAGCGCGGGGACACTGAAGCTTTCTTT
d_call: -; clone_size: -; v_call: TRBV13; j_call: TRBJ1-1; cdr3_aa: CASSYRGNTEAFF; cdr3_nt: TGTGCCAGCAGCTATCGGGGGAACACTGAAGCTTTCTTT
d_call: TRBD1; clone_size: -; v_call: TRBV7-8; j_call: TRBJ1-1; cdr3_aa: CASSLKTGGEAFF; cdr3_nt: TGTGCCAGCAGCCTTAAGACAGGGGGTGAAGCTTTCTTT
d_call: TRBD1; clone_size: -; v_call: TRBV4-3; j_call: TRBJ1-6; cdr3_aa: CASSQEGRDRGPTWNSPLHF; cdr3_nt: TGCGCCAGCAGCCAAGAAGGTCGGGACAGGGGCCCGACTTGGAATTCACCCCTCCACTTT
d_call: -; clone_size: -; v_call: TRBV7-2; j_call: TRBJ1-2; cdr3_aa: CASSLGQPSAPVYTF; cdr3_nt: TGTGCCAGCAGCTTGGGACAACCCTCGGCCCCCGTCTACACCTTC
d_call: -; clone_size: -; v_call: TRBV7-9; j_call: TRBJ1-4; cdr3_aa: CASSPDQRGDEKLFF; cdr3_nt: TGTGCCAGCAGCCCCGACCAACGGGGAGATGAAAAACTGTTTTTT
d_call: TRBD1; clone_size: -; v_call: TRBV28; j_call: TRBJ2-7; cdr3_aa: CASSLFRDRANEQYF; cdr3_nt: TGTGCCAGCAGTTTATTCCGGGACAGGGCCAACGAGCAGTACTTC
d_call: -; clone_size: -; v_call: TRBV27; j_call: TRBJ2-2; cdr3_aa: CASSQNMNTGELFF; cdr3_nt: TGTGCCAGCAGTCAAAATATGAACACCGGGGAGCTGTTTTTT
d_call: TRBD2; clone_size: -; v_call: TRBV4-3; j_call: TRBJ2-7; cdr3_aa: CASSQERGTYEQYF; cdr3_nt: TGCGCCAGCAGCCAAGAGCGGGGGACCTACGAGCAGTACTTC
d_call: -; clone_size: -; v_call: TRBV29-1; j_call: TRBJ1-3; cdr3_aa: CSTTGSSGNTIYF; cdr3_nt: TGCAGCACGACGGGGAGCTCTGGAAACACCATATATTTT
d_call: TRBD1; clone_size: -; v_call: TRBV10-3; j_call: TRBJ1-3; cdr3_aa: CAISAFGQGAAGNTIYF; cdr3_nt: TGTGCCATCAGTGCCTTCGGACAGGGGGCGGCTGGAAACACCATATATTTT
d_call: -; clone_size: -; v_call: TRBV30; j_call: TRBJ2-3; cdr3_aa: CAWTREDTQYF; cdr3_nt: TGTGCCTGGACCAGGGAAGATACGCAGTATTTT
d_call: -; clone_size: -; v_call: TRBV6-5; j_call: TRBJ2-6; cdr3_aa: CASSAGFSGANVLTF; cdr3_nt: TGTGCCAGCAGCGCGGGGTTCTCCGGGGCCAACGTCCTGACTTTC
d_call: -; clone_size: -; v_call: TRBV30; j_call: TRBJ1-2; cdr3_aa: CACTIFYGYTF; cdr3_nt: TGTGCCTGCACGATTTTCTATGGCTACACCTTC